Reported below is one T cell receptor beta chain. Its antigen is undetermined. This specimen belongs to a study of cytomegalovirus exposure and HLA in healthy donors. Study-level findings and limits: When the data were analyzed later, several of the most significant clusters appeared to be linked to common viral pathogens.

This CDR3 has 16 amino acids. Germline lookup yields CDR1 LNHNV and CDR2 YYDKDF (reference sequence). V was clipped by 8 bases and J by 0 bases, with 14 bases between them. Researchers ran the PCR with 60 Vbeta and 13 Jbeta primers. The repertoire was sequenced with immunoSEQ multiplex PCR; TCRdb's copy has only in-frame clones and lacks some. The sample carries some 170,000 clones, 81% recorded once. The donors comprised healthy bone marrow donors. Sequences were obtained from PBMCs. The chain couples TRBV15 to TRBJ1-6; D is perhaps TRBD1 (6 bases). The sequence was collected from a woman between 25 and 40 years old in good health and CMV-seronegative. The CDR3 reads CATGTWSSSYNSPLHF. In DNA, the CDR3 is TGTGCCACCGGGACATGGAGCAGCTCCTATAATTCACCCCTCCACTTT.